This T cell receptor beta chain was identified during a study of T cell changes during pregnancy in multiple sclerosis. The method was immunoSEQ multiplex PCR; TCRdb's version includes in-frame clones alone and lacks a portion of them. The data show tens of thousands of clones, over 85% seen once. The CDR3 extends over 14 amino acids. The V gene's germline CDR1 is LNHDA and CDR2 SQIVND (reference sequence). The V segment lost 5 bases and the J segment 2 bases; nucleotides outside the gene matches: 0. V and J are TRBV19 and TRBJ2-7; 13 nucleotides align to TRBD2. The receptor was derived from a female donor with multiple sclerosis, enrolled in a pregnancy study. This material consisted of CD4+ T cells from peripheral blood mononuclear cells, taken after pregnancy. CDR3: CASSGLAGAYEQYF. The DNA of the CDR3 is TGTGCCAGTAGTGGACTAGCGGGAGCCTACGAGCAGTACTTC.